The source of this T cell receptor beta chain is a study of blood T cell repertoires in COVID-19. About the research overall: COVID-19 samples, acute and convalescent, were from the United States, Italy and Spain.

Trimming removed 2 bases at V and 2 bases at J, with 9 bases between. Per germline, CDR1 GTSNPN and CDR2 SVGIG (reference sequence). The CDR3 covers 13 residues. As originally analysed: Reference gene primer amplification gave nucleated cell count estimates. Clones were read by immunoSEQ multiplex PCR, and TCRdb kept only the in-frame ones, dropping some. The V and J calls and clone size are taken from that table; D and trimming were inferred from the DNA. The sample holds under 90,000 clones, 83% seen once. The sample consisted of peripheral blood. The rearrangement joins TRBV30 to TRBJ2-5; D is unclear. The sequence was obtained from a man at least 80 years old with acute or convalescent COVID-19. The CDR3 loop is CAWSRSSQETQYF. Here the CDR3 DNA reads TGTGCCTGGAGTAGGTCTAGTCAAGAGACCCAGTACTTC.